A single sample is the source of the 3 T cell receptor beta chains below, sequenced in a study of T cell responses to AZD1222 COVID-19 vaccine. Assay: immunoSEQ multiplex PCR; the TCRdb copy retains only in-frame clones and omits some. The sample contains fewer than 90,000 clones, approximately 86% of which appear only once. Sequenced material: peripheral blood, taken 28 days after the second AZD1222 dose. The receptors stem from an adult who received the AZD1222 COVID-19 vaccine.

The genes are TRBV6-5 and TRBJ2-1; D not certain. V lost 10 bases, J lost 2 bases, and 15 bases lay in between. Germline values: CDR1 MNHEY, CDR2 SVGAGI. The CDR3 is made up of 14 amino acids. The CDR3 loop is CATLTQLTYNEQFF. The DNA of the CDR3 is TGTGCCACCTTGACACAGCTAACCTACAATGAGCAGTTCTTC.

To note about this clone: One junction end does not reproduce the germline sequence, and a read error may be involved. V gene TRBV7-7 combines with J gene TRBJ2-1, with unresolved D. This CDR3 is 11 amino acids long. Germline CDR1 is SSHAT and CDR2 is FNYEAQ (reference sequence). The CDR3 loop is CASSLGGWQFF. The CDR3 DNA follows: TGTGCTAGCAGCTTAGGTGGATGGCAGTTCTTC.

The chain uses TRBV6-5 and TRBJ2-5, with D tentatively TRBD2 (6 bases). The CDR3 runs 14 residues. CDR1 and CDR2 (germline): MNHEY, SVGAGI. Trimming left V 2 bases short and J 1 base short, with 8 bases between. The CDR3 coding sequence is TGTGCCAGCAGTTACGGAGGGTTCCAAGAGACCCAGTACTTC. Its protein product is CASSYGGFQETQYF.